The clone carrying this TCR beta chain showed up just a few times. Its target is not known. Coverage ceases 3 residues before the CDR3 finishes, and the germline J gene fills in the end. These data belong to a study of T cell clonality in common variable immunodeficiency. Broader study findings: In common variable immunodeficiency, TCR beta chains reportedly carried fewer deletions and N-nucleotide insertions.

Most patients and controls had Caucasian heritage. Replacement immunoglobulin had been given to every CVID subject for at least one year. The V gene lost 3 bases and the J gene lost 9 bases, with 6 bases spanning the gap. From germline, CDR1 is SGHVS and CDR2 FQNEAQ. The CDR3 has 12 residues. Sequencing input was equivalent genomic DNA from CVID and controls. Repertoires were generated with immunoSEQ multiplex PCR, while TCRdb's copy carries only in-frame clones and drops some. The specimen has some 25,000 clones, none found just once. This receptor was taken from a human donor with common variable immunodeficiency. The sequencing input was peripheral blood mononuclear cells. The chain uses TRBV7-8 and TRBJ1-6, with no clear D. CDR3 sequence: CASSFQSSPLHF. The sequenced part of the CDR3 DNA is TGTGCCAGCAGCTTCCAGAGTTCACCC.